A selection of T cell receptor beta chains follows, all from one sample in a study of identical twins. TCRdb fed the 5' RACE reads into MiXCR, producing one record per CDR3 protein. The table includes around 250,000 distinct CDR3 sequences, around 8.3% detected once. This sample was shared with a second study, whose subject was yellow fever vaccine responses in identical twins.

The sample consisted of CD8+ T cells sorted from blood. Receptors were obtained from a woman in her late teens or twenties in good health. Each CDR3 is given with its conserved first and last residue. A D gene is named only where the DNA matches it firmly. Some rows have no size entry. The others give once, few or many, or a class for an expanded clone.

>NA|TRBV7-7|TRBD1|TRBJ2-7
TGTGCTAGCAGCCCGTGGACAGGGGCGGACGAGCAGTACTTC
CASSPWTGADEQYF
>NA|TRBV9|TRBD2|TRBJ2-5
TGTGCCAGCAGCAACCCCCCGGTGGGACTAGCGGGGACCCTCCAAGAGACCCAGTACTTC
CASSNPPVGLAGTLQETQYF
>once|TRBV9|NA|TRBJ2-7
TGTACCCAAGTTGTATGGTCCTACGAGCAGTACTTC
CTQVVWSYEQYF
>few|TRBV7-3|NA|TRBJ2-2
TGTTCCAGCAGCTTAATGAGGGCCGGGGAGCTGTTTTTT
CSSSLMRAGELFF
>few|TRBV7-9|NA|TRBJ2-3
TGTGCCAGCCGTAAGACCGGGCCTTCCACAGATACGCAGTATTTT
CASRKTGPSTDTQYF
>few|TRBV11-2|NA|TRBJ2-7
TGTGCCAGCAGCGGGACGGCCAACGAGCAGTACTTC
CASSGTANEQYF
>few|TRBV7-8|TRBD2|TRBJ2-5
TGTGCCAGCAGCTACGTGACTAGCACACCAGAAGAGACCCAGTACTTC
CASSYVTSTPEETQYF
>NA|TRBV30|NA|TRBJ2-6
TGTGCCCAATTGGACGGCAGCTCTGGGGCCAACGTCCTGACTTTC
CAQLDGSSGANVLTF
>NA|TRBV5-6|TRBD1|TRBJ2-7
TGTGCCAGCAGCTTCTACCGATCCAACAGGGGCGACACCGATTACGAGCAGTACTTC
CASSFYRSNRGDTDYEQYF
>few|TRBV7-9|TRBD1|TRBJ1-5
TGTGCCAGCAGCTTGGGACAGGACCTCAATCAGCCCCAGCATTTT
CASSLGQDLNQPQHF
>NA|TRBV7-8|NA|TRBJ1-2
TGTGCCAGCAGCTCAAATCCAGCGGCCGGGGATGGCTACACCTTC
CASSSNPAAGDGYTF
>NA|TRBV4-3|TRBD2|TRBJ2-1
TGCGCCAGCAGCCAAGAATCACTAGCGGGACCTATGGGGGACTACAATGAGCAGTTCTTC
CASSQESLAGPMGDYNEQFF
>NA|TRBV11-2|NA|TRBJ1-1
TGTGCCAGCAGTCCCGACAGGATCGGGAACACTGAAGCTTTCTTT
CASSPDRIGNTEAFF
>many|TRBV4-2|TRBD2|TRBJ2-7
TGTGCCAGCAGCCAAGTCCCCGCGGGAGAATCCTACGAGCAGTACTTC
CASSQVPAGESYEQYF
>few|TRBV7-9|TRBD2|TRBJ2-7
TGTGCCGCAATGGGGCTAGCGGGAGGGCCAAACGAGCAGTACTTC
CAAMGLAGGPNEQYF
>NA|TRBV2|TRBD2|TRBJ2-5
TGTGCCATCAGGGAGGGACTAGCGGGGGGGCCGTACCAAGAGACCCAGTACTTC
CAIREGLAGGPYQETQYF
>few|TRBV6-1|NA|TRBJ1-1
TGTGCCAGCAGCTCAGGGGATAGTGGGACTGAAGCTTTCTTT
CASSSGDSGTEAFF